The 25 T cell receptor beta chains below were found in one sample sequenced in a study of OX40 agonist ivuxolimab in advanced cancers. TCRdb's copy holds only in-frame clones and misses some; the assay was immunoSEQ multiplex PCR. The sample carries under 55,000 clones, roughly nine tenths recorded once. This specimen consisted of CD4+ or CD8+ T cells sorted from blood, obtained in a trial of the OX40 agonist ivuxolimab. These TCRs come from an adult with an advanced solid tumor such as melanoma, head and neck, liver or kidney cancer.

The rearrangement links TRBV5-1 to TRBJ2-2; 7 bases map to TRBD1. Per the germline V gene, CDR1 is SGHRS and CDR2 is YFSETQ. There are 17 residues in the CDR3. V dropped 0 bases and J dropped 5; count of bases not matched to a gene: 10. As DNA, the CDR3 is TGCGCCAGCAGCTTGGGGGCCGCGCAGGGGGTGACCGGGGAGCTGTTTTTT. The encoded protein is CASSLGAAQGVTGELFF.

The chain links TRBV6-1 to TRBJ1-2, with D possibly TRBD1 on 6 matching bases. CDR3 length: 14 amino acids. Germline CDR1 reads MNHNS; CDR2 reads SASEGT. The V and J ends lost 8 bases and 7 bases respectively, with 20 bases between them. The CDR3 DNA is TGTGCCAGCTCCAACCCCTCGGGGGCGGGTGGCTACACCTTC. Amino acid sequence: CASSNPSGAGGYTF.

CDR3 sequence reads: CASSSPDRAGGYTF. CDR3 in DNA: TGCGCCAGCAGCTCCCCGGACAGGGCGGGGGGCTACACCTTC. The chain joins TRBV5-1 to TRBJ1-2; 8 bases agree with TRBD1. The germline CDR1 and CDR2 sequences are SGHRS and YFSETQ. The V gene end was trimmed by 3 bases and the J gene end by 8 bases; junction bases not matched to a gene: 9. The CDR3 runs to 14 residues.

The CDR3 loop reads CASSLYATGGGNQPQHF. The CDR3 coding sequence is TGTGCCAGCAGTCTTTACGCGACAGGGGGCGGGAATCAGCCCCAGCATTTT. This sequence joins TRBV28 and TRBJ1-5; 10 bases line up with TRBD1. Germline V gene data show CDR1 as MDHEN and CDR2 as SYDVKM. V was pared by 5 bases and J by 4 bases, with 11 bases of the junction left unmatched. The CDR3 is 17 amino acids.

A remark on this clone: This specimen includes other DNA sequences encoding the same CDR3. J is TRBJ1-1 and V is TRBV2; D not certain. The V gene's germline CDR1 is SNHLY and CDR2 FYNNEI. V lost 3 bases to trimming and J lost 0 bases, with 8 bases between them. The CDR3 covers 14 residues. CDR3 coding DNA: TGTGCCAGCAGTGAGAAGGGAATGAACACTGAAGCTTTCTTT. Amino acids: CASSEKGMNTEAFF.

This clone showed up just a few times. The chain joins TRBV7-9 to TRBJ2-1, with D perhaps TRBD2 (5 bases). The V and J ends lost 5 bases and 4 bases respectively, with 9 bases between them. This CDR3 comprises 13 residues. Germline values: CDR1 SEHNR, CDR2 FQNEAQ (reference sequence). The CDR3 region has the DNA TGTGCCAGCAGCAATACTAGATACAATGAGCAGTTCTTC. Protein product: CASSNTRYNEQFF. Full variable domain (rest looked up from reference TRBV7-9 and TRBJ2-1): DTGVSQNPRHKITKRGQNVTFRCDPISEHNRLYWYRQTLGQGPEFLTYFQNEAQLEKSRLLSDRFSAERPKGSFSTLEIQRTEQGDSAMYLCASSNTRYNEQFFGPGTRLTVL.

V is TRBV7-9 and J is TRBJ1-1; TRBD1 might be the D (5 bases). The CDR3 runs to 13 residues. Trimming took off 4 bases at V and 0 bases at J, with 6 bases between the two ends. Germline V lookup: CDR1 SEHNR, CDR2 FQNEAQ (reference sequence). The CDR3 DNA reads TGTGCCAGCAGCTCGACAGTGAACACTGAAGCTTTCTTT. Protein product: CASSSTVNTEAFF.

The chain carries TRBV14 and TRBJ1-2; maybe TRBD1 (6 bases). Germline V CDR1 and CDR2: SGHDN, FVKESK. The V gene lost 0 bases and the J gene lost 5 bases, with 10 bases spanning the gap. The CDR3 totals 14 residues. CDR3 nucleotides: TGTGCCAGCAGCCAAGAAGTCGGACAGTATGGCTACACCTTC. This codes for CASSQEVGQYGYTF.

This clone was counted only a few times. J is TRBJ1-6 and V is TRBV7-9, with TRBD1 matching 8 bases. The CDR3 runs 16 residues. V gave up 1 base and J gave up 7 bases; unmatched junction bases: 6. From germline, CDR1 is SEHNR and CDR2 FQNEAQ (reference sequence). The CDR3 bases are TGTGCCAGCAGCTTAGGGTCCGGACAGGGCAATTCACCCCTCCACTTT. Its protein product is CASSLGSGQGNSPLHF.

This rearrangement joins TRBV27 to TRBJ2-5; D not resolved. Germline values: CDR1 MNHEY, CDR2 SMNVEV (reference sequence). The CDR3 extends over 15 amino acids. V lost 1 base and J 1 base, leaving 10 bases between the germline ends. CDR3 sequence (DNA): TGTGCCAGCAGTTTATTTATGACGGTCCAAGAGACCCAGTACTTC. The encoded protein is CASSLFMTVQETQYF.

CDR3 sequence: CASRKLQGGTEAFF. The CDR3 bases are TGTGCCAGCAGGAAGCTCCAGGGGGGGACTGAAGCTTTCTTT. The gene calls are TRBV6-5 and TRBJ1-1; 7 bases agree with TRBD1. The CDR3 spans 14 residues. The J segment lost 5 bases and the V segment lost 6 bases, leaving 9 bases of the junction unmatched. Germline V gene data show CDR1 as MNHEY and CDR2 as SVGAGI.

The rearrangement uses TRBV6-4 and TRBJ1-2, with 7 bases identical to TRBD1. This CDR3 spans 14 amino acids. CDR1 and CDR2 (germline): MRHNA, SNTAGT. J was trimmed by 5 bases and V by 4 bases; bases with no gene match: 7. The CDR3, as DNA: TGTGCCAGCAGTGCCAGCGGGACAGCTTATGGCTACACCTTC. Its protein is CASSASGTAYGYTF.

V gene TRBV10-3 combines with J gene TRBJ2-5; 10 nucleotides match TRBD1. Per germline, CDR1 ENHRY and CDR2 SYGVKD. Trimming took 10 bases from V and 2 from J; bases not matched to a gene: 4. This CDR3 region has 13 residues. CDR3 loop: CASGQGEQETQYF. DNA for the CDR3: TGTGCCAGCGGACAGGGGGAACAAGAGACCCAGTACTTC.

This clone was counted a few times. The gene calls are TRBV6-6 and TRBJ1-1; D gene uncertain. V was clipped by 6 bases and J by 1 base, with 6 bases between them. CDR1 and CDR2 (germline): MNHNY, SVGAGI (reference sequence). The CDR3 is 12 residues long. The CDR3 reads CASREPNTEAFF. CDR3 DNA sequence: TGTGCCAGCAGAGAACCGAACACTGAAGCTTTCTTT.

The rearrangement joins TRBV5-6 to TRBJ1-2, with 7 bases aligning to TRBD1. Germline CDR1 and CDR2: SGHDT and YYEEEE. J was trimmed by 5 bases and V by 1 base; bases with no gene match: 2. The CDR3 extends over 13 amino acids. DNA of the CDR3: TGTGCCAGCAGCTTGACAGGGGCTTATGGCTACACCTTC. Translating it yields CASSLTGAYGYTF.

The J gene is TRBJ1-2, the V gene TRBV5-1; D may be TRBD1 (6 bases). Germline values: CDR1 SGHRS, CDR2 YFSETQ. Trimming removed 0 bases from V and 6 bases from J, with 18 bases in between. CDR3 size: 16 residues. CDR3 protein: CASSLDNSLGGDGYTF. The CDR3 DNA reads TGCGCCAGCAGCTTGGATAACAGCCTAGGGGGGGATGGCTACACCTTC.

The chain combines TRBV6-5 with TRBJ1-2; a weak D match, TRBD1 (5 bases). Per the germline V gene, CDR1 is MNHEY and CDR2 is SVGAGI. V was pared by 6 bases and J by 1 base, with 12 bases between. There are 14 residues in the CDR3. The CDR3, as DNA: TGTGCCAGCAGCCCCCCTGACAGTAACTATGGCTACACCTTC. Its protein product is CASSPPDSNYGYTF.

CDR3 sequence (DNA): TGTGCCAGCAGCTTAGCTCACACAGATACGCAGTATTTT. Encoded protein: CASSLAHTDTQYF. V and J are TRBV11-2 and TRBJ2-3; no clear D. Germline V gene data show CDR1 as SGHAT and CDR2 as FQNNGV. The CDR3 contains 13 residues. Trimming pared 1 base from V and 2 bases from J, leaving 4 bases between.

The V call is TRBV10-1, the J call TRBJ2-5, with 7 positions matching TRBD1. CDR3 length equals 13 residues. Germline CDR1 and CDR2: WNHNN and SYGVQD (reference sequence). The CDR3 spells CADLRGREETQYF. The CDR3 nucleotides are TGCGCGGACCTTAGGGGGCGTGAGGAGACCCAGTACTTC.

J is TRBJ2-7 and V is TRBV6-6; 9 bases agree with TRBD1. The trim removed 2 bases at V and 4 bases at J, leaving 9 bases unmatched. Germline values: CDR1 MNHNY, CDR2 SVGAGI (reference sequence). The length of the CDR3 is 16 residues. The CDR3 sequence: CASSYGRRQGGYEQYF. The CDR3 DNA is TGTGCCAGCAGTTACGGTCGTCGACAGGGGGGTTACGAGCAGTACTTC.

In DNA form, the CDR3 reads TGTGCCATCAGTGAGTCACAAGAGACCCAGTACTTC. Its translation is CAISESQETQYF. The rearrangement uses TRBV10-3 and TRBJ2-5; D is unclear. With 0 bases removed from V and 2 bases from J, the gap between germline ends came to 1 base. The CDR3 is made up of 12 amino acids. Per germline, CDR1 ENHRY and CDR2 SYGVKD.

This rearrangement joins TRBV10-1 to TRBJ1-4, with TRBD1 matching over 10 bases. The CDR3 spans 16 residues. Germline V CDR1 and CDR2: WNHNN, SYGVQD (reference sequence). The ends lost 2 bases at V and 3 bases at J; junction bases unmatched: 3. The DNA of the CDR3 is TGCGCCAGCAGTGAGGGGACAGGGGTGGCTAATGAAAAACTGTTTTTT. Its protein product is CASSEGTGVANEKLFF.

The chain links TRBV21-1 to TRBJ1-5. TRBV21-1 is a listed pseudogene. The CDR3 is 14 amino acids. The CDR3 nucleotides read TGTGCCTGCTTGGGTGCGGGGGCTCGGCAGCCCCAGCATTTT. This sequence encodes CACLGAGARQPQHF.

The chain employs TRBV6-1 and TRBJ1-1; D is undetermined. Trimming pared 8 bases from V and 1 base from J, leaving 8 bases between. CDR3 length equals 12 residues. Germline V gene data show CDR1 as MNHNS and CDR2 as SASEGT. CDR3: CASRLANTEAFF. In DNA, the CDR3 is TGTGCCAGCCGATTAGCGAACACTGAAGCTTTCTTT.

This chain uses TRBV5-8 with TRBJ1-4, with 8 positions matching TRBD1. Per the germline V gene, CDR1 is SGHTS and CDR2 is YDEGEE. Unmatched junction bases numbered 10, after V lost 4 bases and J lost 8 bases. The CDR3 loop spans 15 amino acids. The CDR3 sequence is CASSPGQGVEEKLFF. CDR3 in DNA: TGTGCCAGCAGCCCAGGACAGGGCGTAGAGGAAAAACTGTTTTTT.